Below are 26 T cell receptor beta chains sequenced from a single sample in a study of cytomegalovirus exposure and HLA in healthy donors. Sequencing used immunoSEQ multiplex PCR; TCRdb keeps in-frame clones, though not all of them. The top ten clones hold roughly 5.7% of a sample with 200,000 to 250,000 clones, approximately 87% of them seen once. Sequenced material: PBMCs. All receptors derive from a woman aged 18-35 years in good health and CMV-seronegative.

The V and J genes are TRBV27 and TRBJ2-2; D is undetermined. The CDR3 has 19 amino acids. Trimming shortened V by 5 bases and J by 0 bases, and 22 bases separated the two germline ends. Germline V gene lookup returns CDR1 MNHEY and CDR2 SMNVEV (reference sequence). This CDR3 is CASSPRGVVGSANTGELFF. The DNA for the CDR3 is TGTGCCAGCAGTCCTCGTGGGGTGGTAGGGTCAGCGAACACCGGGGAGCTGTTTTTT.

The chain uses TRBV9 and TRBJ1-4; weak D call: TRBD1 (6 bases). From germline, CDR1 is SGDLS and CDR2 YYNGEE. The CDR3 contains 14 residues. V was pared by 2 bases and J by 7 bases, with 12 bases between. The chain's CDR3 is CASSVGGRGEKLFF. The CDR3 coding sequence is TGTGCCAGCAGCGTCGGGGGGCGCGGTGAAAAACTGTTTTTT.

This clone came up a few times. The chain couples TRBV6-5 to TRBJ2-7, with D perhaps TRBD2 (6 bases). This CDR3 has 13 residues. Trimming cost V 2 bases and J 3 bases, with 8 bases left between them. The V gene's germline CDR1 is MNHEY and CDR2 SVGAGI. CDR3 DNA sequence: TGTGCCAGCAGTTACAGGGAGGACTACGAGCAGTACTTC. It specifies CASSYREDYEQYF.

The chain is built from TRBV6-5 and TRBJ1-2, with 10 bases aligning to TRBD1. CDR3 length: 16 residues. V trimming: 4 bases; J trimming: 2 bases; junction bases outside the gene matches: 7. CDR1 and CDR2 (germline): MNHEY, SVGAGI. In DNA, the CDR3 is TGTGCCAGCAGTTCCCCCCCGGGACAGGGGAACTATGGCTACACCTTC. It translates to CASSSPPGQGNYGYTF.

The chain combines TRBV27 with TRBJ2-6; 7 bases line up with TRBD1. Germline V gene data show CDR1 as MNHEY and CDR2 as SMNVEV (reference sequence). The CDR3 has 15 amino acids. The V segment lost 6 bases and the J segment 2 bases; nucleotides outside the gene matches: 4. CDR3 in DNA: TGTGCCAGCAGGGCTACAGGGGCTGGGGCCAACGTCCTGACTTTC. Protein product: CASRATGAGANVLTF.

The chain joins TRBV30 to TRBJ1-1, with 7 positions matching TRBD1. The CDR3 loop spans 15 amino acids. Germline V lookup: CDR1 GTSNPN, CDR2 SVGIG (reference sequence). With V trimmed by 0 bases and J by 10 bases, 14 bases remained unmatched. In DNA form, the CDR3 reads TGTGCCTGGAGTGTAGGGCCGGGTATGAGGACAGGAGCTTTCTTT. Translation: CAWSVGPGMRTGAFF.

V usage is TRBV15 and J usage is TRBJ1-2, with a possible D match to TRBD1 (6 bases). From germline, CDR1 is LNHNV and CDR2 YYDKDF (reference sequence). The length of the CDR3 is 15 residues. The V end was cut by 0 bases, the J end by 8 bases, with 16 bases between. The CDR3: CATSREEWGALGYTF. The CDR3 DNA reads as TGTGCCACCAGCAGAGAAGAGTGGGGGGCGTTGGGCTACACCTTC.

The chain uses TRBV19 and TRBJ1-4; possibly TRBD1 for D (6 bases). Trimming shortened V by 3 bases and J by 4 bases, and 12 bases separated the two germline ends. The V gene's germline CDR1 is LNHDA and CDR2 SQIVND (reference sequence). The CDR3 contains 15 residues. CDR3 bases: TGTGCCAGTAGTATGCCGGGCAGGGGTAATGAAAAACTGTTTTTT. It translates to CASSMPGRGNEKLFF.

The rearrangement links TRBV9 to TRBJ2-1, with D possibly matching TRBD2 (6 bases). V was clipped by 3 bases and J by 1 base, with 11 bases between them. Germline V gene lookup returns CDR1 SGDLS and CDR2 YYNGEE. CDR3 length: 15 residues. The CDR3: CASSDSGTSYNEQFF. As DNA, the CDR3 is TGTGCCAGCAGCGACTCCGGGACTTCCTACAATGAGCAGTTCTTC.

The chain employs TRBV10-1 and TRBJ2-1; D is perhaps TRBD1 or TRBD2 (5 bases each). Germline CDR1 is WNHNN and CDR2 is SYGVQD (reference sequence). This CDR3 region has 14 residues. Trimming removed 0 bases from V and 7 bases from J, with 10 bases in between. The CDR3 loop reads CASSESLEGNEQFF. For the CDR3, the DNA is TGCGCCAGCAGTGAGTCGCTTGAGGGGAATGAGCAGTTCTTC.

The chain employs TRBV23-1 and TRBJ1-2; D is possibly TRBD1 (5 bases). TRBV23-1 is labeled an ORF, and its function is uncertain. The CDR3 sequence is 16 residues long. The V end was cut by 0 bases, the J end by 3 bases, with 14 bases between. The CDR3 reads CASSQSVSRQYYGYTF. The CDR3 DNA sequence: TGCGCCAGCAGTCAATCGGTCTCAAGACAGTACTATGGCTACACCTTC.

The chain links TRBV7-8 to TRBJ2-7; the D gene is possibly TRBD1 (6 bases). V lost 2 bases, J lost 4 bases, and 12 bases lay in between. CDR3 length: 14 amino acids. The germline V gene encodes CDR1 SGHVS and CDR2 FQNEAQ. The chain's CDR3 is CASSLQGTHYEQYF. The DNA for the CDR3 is TGTGCCAGCAGCTTACAGGGGACGCATTACGAGCAGTACTTC. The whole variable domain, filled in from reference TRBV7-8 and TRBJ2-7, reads GAGVSQSPRYKVAKRGQDVALRCDPISGHVSLFWYQQALGQGPEFLTYFQNEAQLDKSGLPSDRFFAERPEGSVSTLKIQRTQQEDSAVYLCASSLQGTHYEQYFGPGTRLTVT.

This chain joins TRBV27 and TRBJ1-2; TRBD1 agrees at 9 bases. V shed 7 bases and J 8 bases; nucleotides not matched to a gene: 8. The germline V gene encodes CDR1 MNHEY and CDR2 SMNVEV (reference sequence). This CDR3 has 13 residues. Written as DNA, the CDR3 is TGTGCCAGCAAGTTACAGGGGGCACTGGGCTACACCTTC. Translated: CASKLQGALGYTF.

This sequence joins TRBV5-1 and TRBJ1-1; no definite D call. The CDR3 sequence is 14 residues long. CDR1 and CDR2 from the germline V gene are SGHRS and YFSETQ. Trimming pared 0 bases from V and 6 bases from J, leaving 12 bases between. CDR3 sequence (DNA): TGCGCCAGCAGCTTGGGTGGGCTAGTAGCTGAAGCTTTCTTT. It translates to CASSLGGLVAEAFF.

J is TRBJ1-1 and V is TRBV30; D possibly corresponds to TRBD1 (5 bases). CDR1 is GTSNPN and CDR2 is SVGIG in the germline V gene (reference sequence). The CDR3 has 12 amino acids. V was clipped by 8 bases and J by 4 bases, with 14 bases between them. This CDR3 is CANLREGTEAFF. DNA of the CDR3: TGTGCCAACCTCAGGGAAGGCACTGAAGCTTTCTTT.

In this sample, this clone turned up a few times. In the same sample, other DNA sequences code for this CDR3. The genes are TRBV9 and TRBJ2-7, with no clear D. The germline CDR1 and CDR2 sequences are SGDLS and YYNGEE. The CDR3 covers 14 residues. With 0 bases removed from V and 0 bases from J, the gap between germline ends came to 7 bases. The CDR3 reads CASSVGDNSYEQYF. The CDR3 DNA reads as TGTGCCAGCAGCGTAGGTGACAACTCCTACGAGCAGTACTTC.

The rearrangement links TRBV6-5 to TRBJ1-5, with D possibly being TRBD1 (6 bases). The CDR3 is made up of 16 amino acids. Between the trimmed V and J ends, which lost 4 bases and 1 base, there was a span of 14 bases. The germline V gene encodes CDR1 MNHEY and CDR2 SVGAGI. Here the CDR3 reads CASSSGATRSNQPQHF. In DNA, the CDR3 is TGTGCCAGCAGTTCAGGGGCCACGCGAAGCAATCAGCCCCAGCATTTT.

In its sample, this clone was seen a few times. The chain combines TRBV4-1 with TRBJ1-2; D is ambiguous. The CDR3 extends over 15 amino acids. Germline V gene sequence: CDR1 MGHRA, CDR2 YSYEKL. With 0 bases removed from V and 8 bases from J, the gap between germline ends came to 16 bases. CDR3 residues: CASSQDFKVSSGYTF. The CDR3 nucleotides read TGCGCCAGCAGCCAAGATTTCAAGGTGAGCTCCGGCTACACCTTC.

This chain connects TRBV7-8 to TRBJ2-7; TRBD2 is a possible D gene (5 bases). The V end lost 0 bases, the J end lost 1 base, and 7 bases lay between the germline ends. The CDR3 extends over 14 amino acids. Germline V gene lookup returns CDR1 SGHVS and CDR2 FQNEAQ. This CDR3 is CASSLASGSYEQYF. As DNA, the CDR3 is TGTGCCAGCAGCTTAGCCTCGGGGTCCTACGAGCAGTACTTC.

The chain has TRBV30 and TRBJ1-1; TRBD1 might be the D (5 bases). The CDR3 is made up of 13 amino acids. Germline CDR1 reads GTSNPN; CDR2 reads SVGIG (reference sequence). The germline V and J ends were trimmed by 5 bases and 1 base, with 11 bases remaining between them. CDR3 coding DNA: TGTGCCTGGGCGAGTGGGGGGAACACTGAAGCTTTCTTT. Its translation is CAWASGGNTEAFF.

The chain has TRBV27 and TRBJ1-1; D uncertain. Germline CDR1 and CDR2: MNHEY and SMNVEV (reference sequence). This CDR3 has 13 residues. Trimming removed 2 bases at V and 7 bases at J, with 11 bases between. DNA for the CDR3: TGTGCCAGCAGTTTAGCCGGGTCGCGTGAAGCTTTCTTT. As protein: CASSLAGSREAFF.

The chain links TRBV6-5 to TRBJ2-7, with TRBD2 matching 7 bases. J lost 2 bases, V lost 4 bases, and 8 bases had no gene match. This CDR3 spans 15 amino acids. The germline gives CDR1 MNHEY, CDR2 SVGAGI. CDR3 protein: CASSWERGAAYEQYF. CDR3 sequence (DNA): TGTGCCAGCAGTTGGGAGCGGGGCGCCGCCTACGAGCAGTACTTC.

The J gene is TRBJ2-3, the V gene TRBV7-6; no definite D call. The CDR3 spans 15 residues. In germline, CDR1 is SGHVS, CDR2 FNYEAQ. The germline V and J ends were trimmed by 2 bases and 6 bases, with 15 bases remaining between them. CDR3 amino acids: CASSLSGPIEDTQYF. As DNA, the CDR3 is TGTGCCAGCAGCTTAAGTGGTCCAATCGAGGATACGCAGTATTTT.

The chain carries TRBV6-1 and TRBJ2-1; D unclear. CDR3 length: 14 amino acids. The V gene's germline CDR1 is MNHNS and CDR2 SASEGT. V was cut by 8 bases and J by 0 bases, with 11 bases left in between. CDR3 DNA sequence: TGTGCCAGCGGCCTGGCCCCCTCCTACAATGAGCAGTTCTTC. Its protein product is CASGLAPSYNEQFF.

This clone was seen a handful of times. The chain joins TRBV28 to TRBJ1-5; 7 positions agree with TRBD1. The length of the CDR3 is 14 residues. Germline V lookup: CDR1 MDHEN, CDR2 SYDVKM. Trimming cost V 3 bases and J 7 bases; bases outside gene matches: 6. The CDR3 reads CASSFEGAYQPQHF. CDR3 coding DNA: TGTGCCAGCAGTTTTGAGGGGGCGTACCAGCCCCAGCATTTT.

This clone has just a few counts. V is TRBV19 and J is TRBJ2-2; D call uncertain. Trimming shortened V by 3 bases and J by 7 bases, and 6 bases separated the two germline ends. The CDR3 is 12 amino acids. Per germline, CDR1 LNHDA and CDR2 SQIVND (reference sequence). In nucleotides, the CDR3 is TGTGCCAGTAGTATCTGGGACGGGGAGCTGTTTTTT. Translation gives CASSIWDGELFF.